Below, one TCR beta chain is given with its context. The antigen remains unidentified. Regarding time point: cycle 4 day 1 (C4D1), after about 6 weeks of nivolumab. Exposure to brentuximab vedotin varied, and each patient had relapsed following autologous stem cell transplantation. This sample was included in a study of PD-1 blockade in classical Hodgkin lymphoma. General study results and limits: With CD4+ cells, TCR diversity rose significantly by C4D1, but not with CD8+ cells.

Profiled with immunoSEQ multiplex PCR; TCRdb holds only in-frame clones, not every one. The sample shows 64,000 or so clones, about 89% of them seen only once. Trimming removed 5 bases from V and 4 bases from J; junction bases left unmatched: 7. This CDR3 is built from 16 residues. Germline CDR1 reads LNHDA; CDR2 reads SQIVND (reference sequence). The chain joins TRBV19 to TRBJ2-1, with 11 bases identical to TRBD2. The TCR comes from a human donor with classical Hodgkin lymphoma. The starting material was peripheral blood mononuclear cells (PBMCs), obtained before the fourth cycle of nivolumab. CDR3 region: CASSVTLAGAYNEQFF. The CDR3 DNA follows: TGTGCCAGTAGTGTCACACTAGCGGGGGCTTACAATGAGCAGTTCTTC.